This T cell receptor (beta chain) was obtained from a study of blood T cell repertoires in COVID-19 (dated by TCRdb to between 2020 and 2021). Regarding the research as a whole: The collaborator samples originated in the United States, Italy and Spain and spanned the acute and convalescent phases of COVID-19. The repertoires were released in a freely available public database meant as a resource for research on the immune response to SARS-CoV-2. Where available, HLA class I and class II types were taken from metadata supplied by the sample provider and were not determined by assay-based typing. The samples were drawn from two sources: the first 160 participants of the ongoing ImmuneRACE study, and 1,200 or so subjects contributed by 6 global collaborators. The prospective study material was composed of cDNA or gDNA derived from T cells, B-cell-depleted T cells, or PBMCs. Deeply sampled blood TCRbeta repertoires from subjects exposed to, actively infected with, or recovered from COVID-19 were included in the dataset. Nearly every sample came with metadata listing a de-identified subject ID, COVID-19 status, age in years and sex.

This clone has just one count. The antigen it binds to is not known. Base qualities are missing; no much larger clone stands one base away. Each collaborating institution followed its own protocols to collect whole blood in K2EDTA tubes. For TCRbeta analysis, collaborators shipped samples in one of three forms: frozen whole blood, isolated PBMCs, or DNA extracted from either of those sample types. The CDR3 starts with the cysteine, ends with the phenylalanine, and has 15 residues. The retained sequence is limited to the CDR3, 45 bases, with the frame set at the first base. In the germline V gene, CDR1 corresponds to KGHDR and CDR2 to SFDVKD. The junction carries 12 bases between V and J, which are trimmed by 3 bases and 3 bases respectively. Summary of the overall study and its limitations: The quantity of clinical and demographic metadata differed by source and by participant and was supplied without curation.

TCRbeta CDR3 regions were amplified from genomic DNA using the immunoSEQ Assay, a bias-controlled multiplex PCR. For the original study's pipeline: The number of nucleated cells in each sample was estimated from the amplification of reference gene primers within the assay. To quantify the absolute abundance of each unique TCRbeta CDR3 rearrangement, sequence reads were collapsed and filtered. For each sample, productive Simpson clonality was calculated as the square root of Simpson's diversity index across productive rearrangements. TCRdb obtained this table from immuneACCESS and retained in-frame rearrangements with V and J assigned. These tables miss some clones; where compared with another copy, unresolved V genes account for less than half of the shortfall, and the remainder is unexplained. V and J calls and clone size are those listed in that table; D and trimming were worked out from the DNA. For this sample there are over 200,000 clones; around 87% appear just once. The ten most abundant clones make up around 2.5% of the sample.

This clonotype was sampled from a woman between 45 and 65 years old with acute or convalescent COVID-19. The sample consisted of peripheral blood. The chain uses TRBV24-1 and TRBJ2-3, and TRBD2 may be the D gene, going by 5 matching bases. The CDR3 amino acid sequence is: CATSDAGLRTDTQYF. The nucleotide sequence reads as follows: TGTGCCACCAGTGATGCGGGCCTAAGGACAGATACGCAGTATTTT.